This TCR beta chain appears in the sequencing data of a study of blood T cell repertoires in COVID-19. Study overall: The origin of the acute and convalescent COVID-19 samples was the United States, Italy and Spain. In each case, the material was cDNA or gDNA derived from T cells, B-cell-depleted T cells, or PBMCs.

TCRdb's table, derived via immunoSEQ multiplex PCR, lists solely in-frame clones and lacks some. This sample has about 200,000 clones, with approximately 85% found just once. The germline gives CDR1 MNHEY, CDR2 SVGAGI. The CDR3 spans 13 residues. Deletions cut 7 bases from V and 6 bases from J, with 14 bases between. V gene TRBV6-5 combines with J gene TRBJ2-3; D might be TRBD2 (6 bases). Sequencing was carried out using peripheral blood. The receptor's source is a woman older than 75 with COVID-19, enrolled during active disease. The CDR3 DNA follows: TGTGCCAGCATTCGGGAGACGCGGGATACGCAGTATTTT. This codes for CASIRETRDTQYF.